The 5 T cell receptor delta chains below all came from one sample that was sequenced in a study of γδ T cells in repeated Plasmodium falciparum infection. Flow sorting of PBMC yielded separate Vgamma9/Vdelta2+ and Vdelta2-negative gammadelta T cell populations for bulk repertoire analysis. TCRdb used CATT to re-call clones from the multiplex PCR reads. The table shows approximately 50,000 delta-chain clones, with 1.9% occurring only once. The sequenced sample was gamma-delta T cells from blood. The receptor source for this set is a pool of human donors (malaria-infected and uninfected, not separated).

There are a few counts of this clone. A far larger clone is one nucleotide away, so this likely arose from a read error. In the same sample, other DNA sequences code for this CDR3. The chain uses TRDV1 and TRDJ1; 7 bases align to TRDD2. Because TCRdb records no J gene, it was assigned here through a match of the DNA to germline. V gave up 3 bases and J gave up 5 bases; unmatched junction bases: 27. This CDR3 region has 21 residues. In germline, CDR1 is TSWWSYY, CDR2 QGS. The CDR3 DNA reads as TGTGCTCTTGGGGATGGGGCCTTCCAATCCCTCTTCACCCTTCCTGGAGATAAACTCATCTTT. This encodes CALGDGAFQSLFTLPGDKLIF.

Of note for this clone: The TCRdb protein, from a much larger clone, departs from this DNA's translation at residue 4, likely by read error; the protein shown derives from the DNA. V gene TRDV3 combines with J gene TRDJ1; TRDD3 matches at 11 bases. This CDR3 has 13 residues. V lost 3 bases, J lost 4 bases, and 4 bases stayed unmatched. Looked up from germline, CDR1 is TVYSNPD and CDR2 is GDNSRS (reference sequence). CDR3 residues: CALRTGGYDKLIF. CDR3 coding DNA: TGTGCCTTAAGGACTGGGGGATACGATAAACTCATCTTT.

This clone was seen many times. This same CDR3 is encoded by further DNA sequences in the sample. The chain carries TRDV1 and TRDJ1; D gene uncertain. Germline lookup yields CDR1 TSWWSYY and CDR2 QGS. Trimming cost V 2 bases and J 2 bases, with 12 bases left between them. The CDR3 contains 15 residues. The CDR3 DNA reads TGTGCTCTTGGGGAAATTCTAACCCTAACCGATAAACTCATCTTT. Translation gives CALGEILTLTDKLIF.

This clone was seen ten or more times. A read error is the likely source, as a far larger clone sits one nucleotide away. At the DNA level, this CDR3 is encoded by other sequences in the same sample as well. The V and J genes are TRDV2 and TRDJ1; 7 bases map to TRDD3. Assignment of the J gene here rests on matching the DNA to germline, because TCRdb gives none. The CDR3 sequence is 16 residues long. The junction had 7 bases not matched to a gene; V was cut back by 1 base and J by 0 bases. Germline CDR1 reads GEAIGNYY; CDR2 reads EKD. CDR3 sequence (DNA): TGTGCCTGTGACACTGTGGGGGACGGGGACACCGATAAACTCATCTTT. It encodes CACDTVGDGDTDKLIF.

This clone showed up many times. The protein held in TCRdb is that of a much larger clone and does not match this DNA's translation at residue 14, likely because of a read error; the protein shown is translated from the DNA. The chain is built from TRDV3 and TRDJ1; 10 bases agree with TRDD3. TCRdb is silent on the J gene; assignment here came from matching the DNA to germline. The CDR3 has 21 amino acids. With 4 bases clipped from V and 0 bases from J, the junction kept 26 bases outside the gene matches. Per the germline V gene, CDR1 is TVYSNPD and CDR2 is GDNSRS (reference sequence). The CDR3 reads CAWGSTRRYWGIPPNTDKLIF. CDR3 DNA: TGTGCCTGGGGGTCGACGAGGAGGTACTGGGGGATCCCCCCCAACACCGATAAACTCATCTTT.